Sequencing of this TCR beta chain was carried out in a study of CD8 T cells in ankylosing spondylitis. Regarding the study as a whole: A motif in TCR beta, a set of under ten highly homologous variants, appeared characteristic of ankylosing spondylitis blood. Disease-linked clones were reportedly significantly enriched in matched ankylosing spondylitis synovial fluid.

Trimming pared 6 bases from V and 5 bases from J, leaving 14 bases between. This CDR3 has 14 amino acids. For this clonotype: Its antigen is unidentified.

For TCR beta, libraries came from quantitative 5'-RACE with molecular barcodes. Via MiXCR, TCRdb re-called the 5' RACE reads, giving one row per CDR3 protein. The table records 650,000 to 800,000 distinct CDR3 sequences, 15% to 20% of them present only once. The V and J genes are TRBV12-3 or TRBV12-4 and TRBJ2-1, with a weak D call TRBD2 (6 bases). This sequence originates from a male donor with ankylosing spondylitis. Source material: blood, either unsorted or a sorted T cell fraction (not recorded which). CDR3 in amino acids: CASSPRLENNEQFF. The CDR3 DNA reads TGTGCCAGCAGCCCCCGACTAGAAAACAATGAGCAGTTCTTC.